This TCR beta chain stems from a study of CD4 and CD8 cells across lung adenocarcinoma regions. One entry per CDR3 protein results from TCRdb running MiXCR on the PCR reads. The table records roughly 25,000 distinct CDR3 sequences, 45% to 60% of them present only once. The patients had localized lung adenocarcinoma, a non-small cell subtype. V shed 8 bases and J shed 0 bases, with 11 bases lying between them. The length of the CDR3 is 15 residues. CDR1 and CDR2 (germline): MNHNS, SASEGT. This clonotype showed up just a few times. The rearrangement links TRBV6-1 to TRBJ2-6; D uncertain. The sequence came from a male donor with lung adenocarcinoma. The CD4 and CD8 labels of this study may be unreliable. The sequenced material came from CD4+ T cells from the center of a lung tumor. CDR3 DNA: TGTGCCAGCCGCCCGGACCGCTCTGGGGCCAACGTCCTGACTTTC. Its translation is CASRPDRSGANVLTF.